A selection of T cell receptor beta chains follows, all from one sample in a study of T-cell memory formation after mild COVID-19. TCRdb re-called the 5' RACE reads with MiXCR, one entry per CDR3 protein. The data contain 500,000 to 600,000 distinct CDR3 sequences, roughly 17% of them singletons. The sequenced material came from PBMCs or a T cell subset sorted from them (not recorded which). These TCRs come from an adult woman who had mild COVID-19 (a few samples of this study predate the infection). Cell type and time point are not known. CDR3s leave out the opening cysteine and the closing phenylalanine or tryptophan. Size is omitted from some rows. Given values are once, few, many or a class for expanded clones.

v_call	j_call	clone_size	cdr3_aa
TRBV12-3/TRBV12-4	TRBJ2-3	many	ASTTGGKDTQY
TRBV10-3	TRBJ1-6	-	AISTAGESPLH
TRBV24-1	TRBJ1-2	once	ATSEGTALYGYT
TRBV20-1	TRBJ1-5	few	SARDRSYAGHQPQH
TRBV29-1	TRBJ2-7	-	SVERSGPGTYEQY
TRBV20-1	TRBJ2-1	-	SARDLRTTLYNEQF
TRBV12-3/TRBV12-4	TRBJ2-3	few	ASRPLAGPRDTQY
TRBV20-1	TRBJ2-7	few	SAELAGRSYEQY
TRBV27	TRBJ1-3	-	ASSLFAGFGNTIY
TRBV5-6	TRBJ1-5	-	ASSLGSGINQPQH
TRBV24-1	TRBJ2-1	-	ATSDLTGTMSYNEQF
TRBV7-2	TRBJ2-2	few	ASSRRTAHTGELF
TRBV4-3	TRBJ2-1	-	ASSSGPDRGLDEQF
TRBV24-1	TRBJ2-2	-	ATSVGTGTGELF
TRBV7-8	TRBJ2-3	few	ASSSRPRGRGPDTQY
TRBV28	TRBJ1-4	-	ASSLGTAAELF
TRBV29-1	TRBJ2-5	few	SVEGGGGLLETQY
TRBV15	TRBJ2-7	-	ATSRRGQGYDEQY
TRBV6-5	TRBJ2-3	-	ASSYSMQTPQY
TRBV5-1	TRBJ2-3	few	ASSPNAGRRTDTQY
TRBV10-3	TRBJ2-4	-	AISAGLAGNIQY
TRBV4-1	TRBJ2-2	-	ATLGRAETLNTGELF
TRBV5-6	TRBJ1-5	once	ASSTTGYSNQPQH
TRBV6-1	TRBJ2-6	few	ASSTGFFGANVLT
TRBV9	TRBJ2-1	-	ASTAVGGNSYNEQF
TRBV30	TRBJ2-7	-	AWSPPGQAEQY
TRBV20-1	TRBJ2-1	few	SAPTSGTDEQF
TRBV13	TRBJ2-6	-	ASSLAGLAGANVLT
TRBV7-2	TRBJ1-1	-	ASSLGTLEAF
TRBV5-6	TRBJ1-4	few	ASSLVSDGEKLF
TRBV7-9	TRBJ2-7	many	ASSARQGAYEQY
TRBV29-1	TRBJ1-1	-	SVEERGGNTEAF
TRBV4-3	TRBJ2-3	many	ASSLSGKRIDTQY
TRBV11-3	TRBJ2-1	few	ASSLLMAGVGNEQF
TRBV24-1	TRBJ2-2	-	ATSDSRGRTGELF
TRBV12-3/TRBV12-4	TRBJ1-6	few	ASTLGTGLNSPLH
TRBV15	TRBJ2-3	few	ATSRDTEDTQY
TRBV10-3	TRBJ2-7	-	AISEGGTLPYEQY
TRBV6-1	TRBJ1-1	few	ASSEGAPASTEAF
TRBV12-3/TRBV12-4	TRBJ1-6	-	ASSGRGGNSPLH
TRBV4-3	TRBJ2-5	-	ASSPGRRGAQETQY
TRBV11-2	TRBJ2-1	-	ASSRWTGGFKNEQF
TRBV6-5	TRBJ2-5	-	ASSSAGLARETQY
TRBV25-1	TRBJ2-5	few	ASSSTTGQTQETQY
TRBV24-1	TRBJ1-1	many	ANSPKFWRQMYMNTEAF
TRBV7-7	TRBJ2-3	-	ASSAGTSGGQDTQY
TRBV18	TRBJ1-2	many	ASSREGGGYGYT
TRBV5-1	TRBJ2-6	-	ASSPGTGLSSGANVLT
TRBV5-6	TRBJ1-1	-	ASSLIDIGTEAF
TRBV4-3	TRBJ1-5	many	ASSQGTGLNQPQH
TRBV5-1	TRBJ2-2	-	ASSLLETGNTGELF
TRBV5-5	TRBJ2-5	-	ASSTNDRIQETQY
TRBV12-3/TRBV12-4	TRBJ2-1	many	ASTNGAAEQF
TRBV3-1	TRBJ1-5	many	ASSLGTGGRANQPQH
TRBV12-3/TRBV12-4	TRBJ1-2	-	ASSVTGTPVDGYT